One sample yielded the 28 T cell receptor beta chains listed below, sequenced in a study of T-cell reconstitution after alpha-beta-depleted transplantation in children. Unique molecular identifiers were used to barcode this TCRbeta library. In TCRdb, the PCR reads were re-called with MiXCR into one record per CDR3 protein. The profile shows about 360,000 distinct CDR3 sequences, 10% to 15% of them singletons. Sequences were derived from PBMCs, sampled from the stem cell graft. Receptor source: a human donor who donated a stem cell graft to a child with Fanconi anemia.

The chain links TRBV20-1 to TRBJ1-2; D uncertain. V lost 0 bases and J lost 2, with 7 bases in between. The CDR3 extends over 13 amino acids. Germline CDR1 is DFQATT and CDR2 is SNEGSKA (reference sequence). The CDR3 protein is CSAREQTNYGYTF. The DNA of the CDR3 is TGCAGTGCTAGAGAACAGACCAACTATGGCTACACCTTC.

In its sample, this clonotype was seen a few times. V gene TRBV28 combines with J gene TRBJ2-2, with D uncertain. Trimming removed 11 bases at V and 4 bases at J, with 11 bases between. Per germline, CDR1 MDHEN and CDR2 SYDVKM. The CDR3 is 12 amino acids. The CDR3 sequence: CAGRSGTGELFF. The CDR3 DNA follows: TGTGCCGGCCGGTCGGGCACCGGGGAGCTGTTTTTT.

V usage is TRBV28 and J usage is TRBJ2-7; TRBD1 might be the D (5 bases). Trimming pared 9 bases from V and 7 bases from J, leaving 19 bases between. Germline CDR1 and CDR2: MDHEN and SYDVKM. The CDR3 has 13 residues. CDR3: CARPGPRVEEQYV. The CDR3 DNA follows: TGTGCCAGACCGGGCCCCAGGGTTGAGGAGCAGTACGTC.

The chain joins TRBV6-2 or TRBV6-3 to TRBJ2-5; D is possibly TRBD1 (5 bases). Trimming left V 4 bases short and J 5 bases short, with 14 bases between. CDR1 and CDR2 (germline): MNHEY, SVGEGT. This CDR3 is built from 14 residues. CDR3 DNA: TGTGCCAGCAGTTTAGCAGGGTTGGTGGAGACCCAGTACTTC. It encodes CASSLAGLVETQYF.

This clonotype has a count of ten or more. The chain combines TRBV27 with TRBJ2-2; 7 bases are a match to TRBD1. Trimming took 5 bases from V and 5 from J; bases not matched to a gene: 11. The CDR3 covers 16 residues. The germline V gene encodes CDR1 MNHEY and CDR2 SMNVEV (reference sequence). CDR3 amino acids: CASSNPWDSGTGELFF. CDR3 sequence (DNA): TGTGCCAGCAGTAACCCCTGGGACAGCGGTACCGGGGAGCTGTTTTTT.

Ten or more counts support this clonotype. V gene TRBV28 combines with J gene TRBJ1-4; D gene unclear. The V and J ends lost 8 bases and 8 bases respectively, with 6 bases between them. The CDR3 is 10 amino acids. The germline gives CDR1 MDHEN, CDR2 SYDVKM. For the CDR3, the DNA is TGTGCCAGCGGAAGGGAAAAACTGTTTTTT. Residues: CASGREKLFF.

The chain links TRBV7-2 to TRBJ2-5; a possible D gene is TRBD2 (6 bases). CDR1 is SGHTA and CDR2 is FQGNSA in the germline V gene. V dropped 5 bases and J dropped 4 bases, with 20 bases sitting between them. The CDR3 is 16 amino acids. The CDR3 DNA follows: TGTGCCAGCAGCCCCGGTACGCGTGTGGGGGGAGAGACCCAGTACTTC. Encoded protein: CASSPGTRVGGETQYF.

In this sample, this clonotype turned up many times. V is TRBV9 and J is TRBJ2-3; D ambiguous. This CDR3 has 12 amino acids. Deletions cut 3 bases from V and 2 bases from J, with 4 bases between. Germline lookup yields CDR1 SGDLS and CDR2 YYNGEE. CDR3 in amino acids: CASSGDTDTQYF. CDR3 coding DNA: TGTGCCAGCAGCGGAGACACAGATACGCAGTATTTT.

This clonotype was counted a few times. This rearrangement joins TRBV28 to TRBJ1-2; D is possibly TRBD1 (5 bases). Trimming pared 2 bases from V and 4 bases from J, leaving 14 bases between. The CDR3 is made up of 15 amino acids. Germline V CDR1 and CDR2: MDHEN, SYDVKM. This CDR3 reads CASSLGTGTFYGYTF. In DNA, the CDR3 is TGTGCCAGCAGTTTAGGAACCGGGACCTTCTATGGCTACACCTTC.

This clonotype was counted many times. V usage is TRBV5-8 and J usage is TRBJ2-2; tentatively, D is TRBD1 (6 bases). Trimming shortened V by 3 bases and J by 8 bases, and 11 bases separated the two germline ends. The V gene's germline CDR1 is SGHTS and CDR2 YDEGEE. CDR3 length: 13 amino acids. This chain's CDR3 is CASSYTGSGELFF. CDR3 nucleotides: TGTGCCAGCAGCTATACAGGGTCTGGGGAGCTGTTTTTT.

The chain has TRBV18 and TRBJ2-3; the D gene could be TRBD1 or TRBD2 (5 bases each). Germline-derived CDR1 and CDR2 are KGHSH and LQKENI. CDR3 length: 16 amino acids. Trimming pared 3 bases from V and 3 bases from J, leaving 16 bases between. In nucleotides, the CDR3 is TGTGCCAGCTCACCTCTACCGGGACCATTGACAGATACGCAGTATTTT. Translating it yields CASSPLPGPLTDTQYF.

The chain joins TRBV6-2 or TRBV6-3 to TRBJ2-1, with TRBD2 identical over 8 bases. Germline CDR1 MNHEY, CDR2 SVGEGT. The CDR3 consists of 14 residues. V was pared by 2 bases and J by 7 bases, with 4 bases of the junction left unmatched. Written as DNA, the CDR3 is TGTGCCAGCAGTTACACTAGCGGAATTAATGAGCAGTTCTTC. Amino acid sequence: CASSYTSGINEQFF.

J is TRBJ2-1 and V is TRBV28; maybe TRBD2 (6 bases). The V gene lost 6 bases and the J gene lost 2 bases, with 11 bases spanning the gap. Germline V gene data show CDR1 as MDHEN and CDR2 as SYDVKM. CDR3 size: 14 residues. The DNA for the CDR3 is TGTGCCAGCAGGGGGACTGTGACCTACAATGAGCAGTTCTTC. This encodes CASRGTVTYNEQFF.

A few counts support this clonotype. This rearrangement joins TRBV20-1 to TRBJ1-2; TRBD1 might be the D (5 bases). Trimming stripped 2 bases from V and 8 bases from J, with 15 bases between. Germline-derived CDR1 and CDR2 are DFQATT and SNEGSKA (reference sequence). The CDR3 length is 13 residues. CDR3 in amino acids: CSARRAFGDGYTF. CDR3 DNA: TGCAGTGCTAGAAGGGCTTTCGGGGACGGCTACACCTTC.

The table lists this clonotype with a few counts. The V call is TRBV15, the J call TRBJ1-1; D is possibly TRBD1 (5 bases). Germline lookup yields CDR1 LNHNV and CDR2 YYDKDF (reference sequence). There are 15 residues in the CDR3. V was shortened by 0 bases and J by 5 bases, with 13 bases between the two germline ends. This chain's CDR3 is CATSRELGVGTEAFF. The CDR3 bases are TGTGCCACCAGCAGAGAACTGGGGGTAGGGACTGAAGCTTTCTTT.

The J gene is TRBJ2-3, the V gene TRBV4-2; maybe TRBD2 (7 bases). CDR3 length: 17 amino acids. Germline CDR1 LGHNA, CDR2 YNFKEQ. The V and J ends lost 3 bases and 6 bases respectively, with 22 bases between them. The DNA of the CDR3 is TGTGCCAGCAGCCACGGGCGCGCGGGGGCCGATGGGGATACGCAGTATTTT. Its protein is CASSHGRAGADGDTQYF.

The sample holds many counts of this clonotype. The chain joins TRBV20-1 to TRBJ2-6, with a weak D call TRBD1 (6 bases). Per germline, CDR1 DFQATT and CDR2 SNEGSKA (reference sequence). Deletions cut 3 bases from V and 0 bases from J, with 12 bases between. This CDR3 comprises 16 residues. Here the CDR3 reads CSARDSGGSGANVLTF. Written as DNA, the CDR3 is TGCAGTGCTAGGGACAGCGGCGGCTCTGGGGCCAACGTCCTGACTTTC.

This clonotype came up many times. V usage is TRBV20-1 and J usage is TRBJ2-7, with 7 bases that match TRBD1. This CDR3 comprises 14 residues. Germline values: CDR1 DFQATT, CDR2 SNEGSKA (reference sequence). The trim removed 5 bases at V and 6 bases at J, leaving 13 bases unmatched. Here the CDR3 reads CSAQDRYSPGEQYV. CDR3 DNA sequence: TGCAGTGCTCAGGACAGGTACTCGCCTGGCGAGCAGTACGTC.

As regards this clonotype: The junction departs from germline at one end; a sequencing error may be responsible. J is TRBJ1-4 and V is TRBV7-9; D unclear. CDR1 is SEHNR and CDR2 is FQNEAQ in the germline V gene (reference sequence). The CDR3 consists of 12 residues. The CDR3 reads CTSSLMTEKLFF. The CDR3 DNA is TGTACCAGCAGCTTAATGACTGAAAAACTGTTTTTT. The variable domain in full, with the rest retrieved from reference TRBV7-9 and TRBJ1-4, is DTGVSQNPRHKITKRGQNVTFRCDPISEHNRLYWYRQTLGQGPEFLTYFQNEAQLEKSRLLSDRFSAERPKGSFSTLEIQRTEQGDSAMYLCTSSLMTEKLFFGSGTQLSVL.

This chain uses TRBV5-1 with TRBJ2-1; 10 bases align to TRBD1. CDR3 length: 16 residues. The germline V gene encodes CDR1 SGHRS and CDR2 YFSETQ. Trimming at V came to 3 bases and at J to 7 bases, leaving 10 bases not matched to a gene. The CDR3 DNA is TGCGCCAGCAGCTACGCCTCGGGACAGGGGAAGAATGAGCAGTTCTTC. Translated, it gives CASSYASGQGKNEQFF.

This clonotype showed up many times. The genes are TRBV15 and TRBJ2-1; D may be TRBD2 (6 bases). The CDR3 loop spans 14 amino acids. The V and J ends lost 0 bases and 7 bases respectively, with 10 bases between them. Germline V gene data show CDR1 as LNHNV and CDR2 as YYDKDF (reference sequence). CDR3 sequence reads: CATSRDARGNEQFF. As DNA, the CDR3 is TGTGCCACCAGCAGAGATGCCCGGGGGAATGAGCAGTTCTTC.

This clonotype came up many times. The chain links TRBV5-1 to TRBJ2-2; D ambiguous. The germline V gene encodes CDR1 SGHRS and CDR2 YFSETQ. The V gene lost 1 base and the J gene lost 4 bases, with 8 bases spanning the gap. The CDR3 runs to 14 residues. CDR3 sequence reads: CASSLPRGTGELFF. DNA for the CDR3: TGCGCCAGCAGCTTGCCCCGAGGCACCGGGGAGCTGTTTTTT.

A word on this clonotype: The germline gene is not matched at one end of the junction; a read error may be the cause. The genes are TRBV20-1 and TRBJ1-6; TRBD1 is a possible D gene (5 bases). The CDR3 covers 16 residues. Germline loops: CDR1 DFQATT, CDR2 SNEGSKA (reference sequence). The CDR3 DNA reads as TGCTGTGCTAGAGATCTTTTAGGGGCGCAAAATTCACCCCTCCACTTT. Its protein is CCARDLLGAQNSPLHF.

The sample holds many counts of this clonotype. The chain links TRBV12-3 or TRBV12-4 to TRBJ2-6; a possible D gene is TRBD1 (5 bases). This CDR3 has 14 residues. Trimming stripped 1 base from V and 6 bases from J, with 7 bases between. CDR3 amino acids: CASSLVQVANVLTF. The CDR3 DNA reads TGTGCCAGCAGTTTAGTACAGGTGGCCAACGTCCTGACTTTC.

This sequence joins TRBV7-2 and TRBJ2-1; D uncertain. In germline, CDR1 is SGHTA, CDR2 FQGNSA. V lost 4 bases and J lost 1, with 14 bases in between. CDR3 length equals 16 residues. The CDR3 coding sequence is TGTGCCAGCAGCTCCTCCCTGAGAAGTTCCTACAATGAGCAGTTCTTC. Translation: CASSSSLRSSYNEQFF.

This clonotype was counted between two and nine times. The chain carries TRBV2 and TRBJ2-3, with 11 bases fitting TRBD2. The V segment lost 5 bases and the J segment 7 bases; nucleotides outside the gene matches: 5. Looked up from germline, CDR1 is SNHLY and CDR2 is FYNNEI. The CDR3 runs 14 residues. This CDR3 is CASSSSGGANTQYF. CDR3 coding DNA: TGTGCCAGCAGTAGTAGCGGGGGGGCCAATACGCAGTATTTT.

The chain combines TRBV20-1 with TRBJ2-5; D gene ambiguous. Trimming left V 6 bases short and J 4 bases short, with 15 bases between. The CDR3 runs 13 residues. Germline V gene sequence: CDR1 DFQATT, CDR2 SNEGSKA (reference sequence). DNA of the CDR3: TGCAGTGCAGAAAGACCTTGGGGAGAGACCCAGTACTTC. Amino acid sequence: CSAERPWGETQYF.

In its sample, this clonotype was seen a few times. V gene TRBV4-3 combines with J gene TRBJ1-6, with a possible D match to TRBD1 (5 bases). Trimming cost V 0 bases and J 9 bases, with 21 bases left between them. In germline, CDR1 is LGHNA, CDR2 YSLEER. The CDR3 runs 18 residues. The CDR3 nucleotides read TGCGCCAGCAGCCAAGATAGCCTAGGGGTCGAAAGTGGTTCACCCCTCCACTTT. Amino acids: CASSQDSLGVESGSPLHF.